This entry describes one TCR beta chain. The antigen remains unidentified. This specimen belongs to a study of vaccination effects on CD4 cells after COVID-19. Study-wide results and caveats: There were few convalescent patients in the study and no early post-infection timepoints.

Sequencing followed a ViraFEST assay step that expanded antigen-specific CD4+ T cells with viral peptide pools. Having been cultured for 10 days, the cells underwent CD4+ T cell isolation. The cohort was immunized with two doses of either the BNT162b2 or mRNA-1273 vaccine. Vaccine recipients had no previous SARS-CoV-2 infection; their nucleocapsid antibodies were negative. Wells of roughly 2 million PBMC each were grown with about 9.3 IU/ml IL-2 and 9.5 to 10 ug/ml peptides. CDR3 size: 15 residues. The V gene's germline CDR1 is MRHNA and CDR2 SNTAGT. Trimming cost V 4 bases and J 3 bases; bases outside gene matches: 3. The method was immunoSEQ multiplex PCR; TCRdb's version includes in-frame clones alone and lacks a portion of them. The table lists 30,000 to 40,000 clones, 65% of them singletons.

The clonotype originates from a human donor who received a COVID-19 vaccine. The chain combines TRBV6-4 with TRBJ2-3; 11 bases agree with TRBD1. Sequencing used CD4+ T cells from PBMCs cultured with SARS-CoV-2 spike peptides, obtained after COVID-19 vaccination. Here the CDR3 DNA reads TGTGCCAGCAGTGGAGGACAGGGGGCTACAGATACGCAGTATTTT. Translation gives CASSGGQGATDTQYF.